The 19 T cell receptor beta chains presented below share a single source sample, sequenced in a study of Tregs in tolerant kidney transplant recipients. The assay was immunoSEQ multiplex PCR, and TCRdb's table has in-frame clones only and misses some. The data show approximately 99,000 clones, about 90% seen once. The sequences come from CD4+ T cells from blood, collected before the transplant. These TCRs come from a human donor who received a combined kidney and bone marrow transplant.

DNA for the CDR3: TGTGCCAGCAGTTACGGGGGGATCGAAGGGAACTATGGCTACACCTTC. Amino acid sequence: CASSYGGIEGNYGYTF. The chain is built from TRBV6-5 and TRBJ1-2; the D gene is possibly TRBD1 (5 bases). The CDR3 has 16 amino acids. Trimming left V 2 bases short and J 2 bases short, with 15 bases between. Germline values: CDR1 MNHEY, CDR2 SVGAGI.

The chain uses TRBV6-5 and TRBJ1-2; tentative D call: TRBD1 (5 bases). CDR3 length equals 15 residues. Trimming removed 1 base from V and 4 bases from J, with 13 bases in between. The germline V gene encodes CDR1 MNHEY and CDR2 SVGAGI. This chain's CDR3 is CASSYFSSGGYGYTF. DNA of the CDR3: TGTGCCAGCAGTTACTTTTCCTCCGGGGGCTATGGCTACACCTTC.

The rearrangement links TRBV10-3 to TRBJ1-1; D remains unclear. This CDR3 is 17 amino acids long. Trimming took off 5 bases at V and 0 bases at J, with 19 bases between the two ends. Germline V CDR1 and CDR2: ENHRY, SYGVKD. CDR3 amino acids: CAISPAGRGLLNTEAFF. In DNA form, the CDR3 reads TGTGCCATCAGTCCAGCTGGGCGGGGATTGTTGAACACTGAAGCTTTCTTT.

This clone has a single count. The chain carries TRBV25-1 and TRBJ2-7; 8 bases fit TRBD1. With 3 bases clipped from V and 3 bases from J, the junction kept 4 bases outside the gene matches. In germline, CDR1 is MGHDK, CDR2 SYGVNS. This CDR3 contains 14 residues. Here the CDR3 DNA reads TGTGCCAGCAGTGAGCCCGGGACAGGCTACGAGCAGTACTTC. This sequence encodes CASSEPGTGYEQYF.

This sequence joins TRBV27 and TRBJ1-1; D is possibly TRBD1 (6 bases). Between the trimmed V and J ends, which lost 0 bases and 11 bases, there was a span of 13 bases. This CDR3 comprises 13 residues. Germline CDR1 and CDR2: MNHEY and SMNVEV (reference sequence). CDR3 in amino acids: CASSLSGHAAAFF. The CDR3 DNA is TGTGCCAGCAGTTTATCGGGACACGCCGCCGCTTTCTTT.

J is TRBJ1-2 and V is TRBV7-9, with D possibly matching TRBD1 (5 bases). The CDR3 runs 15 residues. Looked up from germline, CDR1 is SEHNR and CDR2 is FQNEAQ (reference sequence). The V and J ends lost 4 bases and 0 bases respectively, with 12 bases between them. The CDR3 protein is CASSSDTLTNYGYTF. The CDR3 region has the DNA TGTGCCAGCAGCTCGGACACCTTAACTAACTATGGCTACACCTTC.

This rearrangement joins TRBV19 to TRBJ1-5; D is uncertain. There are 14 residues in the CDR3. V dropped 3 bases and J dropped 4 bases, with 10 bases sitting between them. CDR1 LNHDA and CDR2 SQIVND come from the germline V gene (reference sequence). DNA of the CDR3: TGTGCCAGTAGTATTGATGGCAGTAATCAGCCCCAGCATTTT. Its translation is CASSIDGSNQPQHF.

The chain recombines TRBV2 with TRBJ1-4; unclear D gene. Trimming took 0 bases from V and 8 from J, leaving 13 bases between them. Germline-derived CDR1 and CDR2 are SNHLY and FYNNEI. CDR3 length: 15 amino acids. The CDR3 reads CASSEALWSNEKLFF. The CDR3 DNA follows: TGTGCCAGCAGTGAAGCGCTATGGAGTAACGAAAAACTGTTTTTT.

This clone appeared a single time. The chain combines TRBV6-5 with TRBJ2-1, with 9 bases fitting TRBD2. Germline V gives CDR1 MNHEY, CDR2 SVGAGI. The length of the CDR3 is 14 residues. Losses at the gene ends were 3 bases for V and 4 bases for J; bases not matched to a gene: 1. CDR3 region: CASSYAGGYNEQFF. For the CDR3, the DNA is TGTGCCAGCAGTTATGCGGGAGGGTACAATGAGCAGTTCTTC.

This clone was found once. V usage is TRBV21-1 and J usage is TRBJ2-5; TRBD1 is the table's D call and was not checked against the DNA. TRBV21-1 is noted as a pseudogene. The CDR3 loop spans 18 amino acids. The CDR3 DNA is TGTGCCAGCAGCAAATCTCCGGGGACAGGGGGCGCGGGAGAGACCCAGTACTTC. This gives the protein CASSKSPGTGGAGETQYF.

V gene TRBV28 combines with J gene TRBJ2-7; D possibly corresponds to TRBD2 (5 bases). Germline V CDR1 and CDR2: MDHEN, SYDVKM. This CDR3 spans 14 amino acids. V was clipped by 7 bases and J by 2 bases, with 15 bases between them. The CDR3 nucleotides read TGTGCCAGCACCCATTCTGCGGGTCCCTACGAGCAGTACTTC. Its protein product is CASTHSAGPYEQYF.

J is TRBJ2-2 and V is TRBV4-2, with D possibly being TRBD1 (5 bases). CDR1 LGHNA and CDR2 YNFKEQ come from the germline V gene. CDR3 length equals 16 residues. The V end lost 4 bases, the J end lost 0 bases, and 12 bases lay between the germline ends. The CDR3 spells CASSPLVQANTGELFF. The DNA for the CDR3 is TGTGCCAGCAGCCCTTTGGTACAGGCGAACACCGGGGAGCTGTTTTTT.

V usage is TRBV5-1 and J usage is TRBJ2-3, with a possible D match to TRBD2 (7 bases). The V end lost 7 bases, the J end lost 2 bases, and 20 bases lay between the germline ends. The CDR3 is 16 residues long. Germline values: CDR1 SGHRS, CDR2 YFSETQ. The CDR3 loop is CASAPNWGGATDTQYF. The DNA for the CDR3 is TGCGCCAGCGCACCGAACTGGGGGGGGGCCACAGATACGCAGTATTTT.

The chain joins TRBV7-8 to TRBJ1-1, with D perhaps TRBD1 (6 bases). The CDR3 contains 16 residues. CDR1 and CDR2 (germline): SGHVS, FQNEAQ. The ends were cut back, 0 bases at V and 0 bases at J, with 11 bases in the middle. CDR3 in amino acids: CASSLAGAVMNTEAFF. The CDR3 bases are TGTGCCAGCAGCTTAGCGGGGGCGGTCATGAACACTGAAGCTTTCTTT. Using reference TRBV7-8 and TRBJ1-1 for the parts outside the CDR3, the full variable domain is GAGVSQSPRYKVAKRGQDVALRCDPISGHVSLFWYQQALGQGPEFLTYFQNEAQLDKSGLPSDRFFAERPEGSVSTLKIQRTQQEDSAVYLCASSLAGAVMNTEAFFGQGTRLTVV.

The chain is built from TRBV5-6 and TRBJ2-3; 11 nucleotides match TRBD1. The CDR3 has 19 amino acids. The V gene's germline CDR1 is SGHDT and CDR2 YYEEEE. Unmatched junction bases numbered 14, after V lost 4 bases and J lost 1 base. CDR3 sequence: CASSRATDRGRIGTDTQYF. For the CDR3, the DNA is TGTGCCAGCAGCAGAGCGACGGACAGGGGGCGCATAGGCACAGATACGCAGTATTTT.

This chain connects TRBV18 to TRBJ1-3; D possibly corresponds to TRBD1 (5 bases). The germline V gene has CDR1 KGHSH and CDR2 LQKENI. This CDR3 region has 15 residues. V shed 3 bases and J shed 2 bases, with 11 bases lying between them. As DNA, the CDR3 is TGTGCCAGCTCACCGTCGGCAGGGACTGGAAACACCATATATTTT. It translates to CASSPSAGTGNTIYF.

The CDR3 sequence: CASYGGSSYNEQFF. CDR3 sequence (DNA): TGTGCCAGTTACGGGGGAAGCTCCTACAATGAGCAGTTCTTC. The chain joins TRBV28 to TRBJ2-1; TRBD2 is a possible D gene (6 bases). The CDR3 extends over 14 amino acids. Germline V lookup: CDR1 MDHEN, CDR2 SYDVKM. The V end lost 9 bases, the J end lost 0 bases, and 12 bases lay between the germline ends.

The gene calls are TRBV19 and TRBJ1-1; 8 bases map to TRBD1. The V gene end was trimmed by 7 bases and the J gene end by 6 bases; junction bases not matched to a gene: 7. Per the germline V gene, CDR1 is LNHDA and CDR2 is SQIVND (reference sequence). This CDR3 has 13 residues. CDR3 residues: CASTGQGGPEAFF. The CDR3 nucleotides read TGTGCCAGTACCGGACAGGGCGGACCTGAAGCTTTCTTT. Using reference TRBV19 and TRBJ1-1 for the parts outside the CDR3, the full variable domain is DGGITQSPKYLFRKEGQNVTLSCEQNLNHDAMYWYRQDPGQGLRLIYYSQIVNDFQKGDIAEGYSVSREKKESFPLTVTSAQKNPTAFYLCASTGQGGPEAFFGQGTRLTVV.

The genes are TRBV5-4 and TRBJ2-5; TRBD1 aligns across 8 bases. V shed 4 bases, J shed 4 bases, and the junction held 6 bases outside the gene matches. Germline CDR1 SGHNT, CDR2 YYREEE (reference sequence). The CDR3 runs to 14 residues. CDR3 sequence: CASSLRTGRETQYF. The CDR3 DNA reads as TGTGCCAGCAGCCTCCGGACAGGGCGAGAGACCCAGTACTTC.